This is a list of T cell receptor beta chains from one sample in a study of blood T cell repertoires in COVID-19. The protocol was immunoSEQ multiplex PCR, while the TCRdb copy is restricted to in-frame clones and leaves out a portion. The table shows 52,000 or so clones, with 90% occurring only once. Sequencing input: peripheral blood. Receptors were obtained from an elderly woman with acute or convalescent COVID-19. CDR3s include the opening cysteine and the closing phenylalanine or tryptophan. The D gene is left open where the match is weak. Only part of the rows carry a size: once, few, many, or a class if the clone is expanded.

J | V | D | size | length | DNA | CDR3
TRBJ1-4 | TRBV6-2/TRBV6-3 | TRBD1 | . | 14 | TGTGCCAGCAGTTCGGGGACAGCGAATGAAAAACTGTTTTTT | CASSSGTANEKLFF
TRBJ1-2 | TRBV19 | . | . | 15 | TGTGCCAGTAGTATATGGGCAGATCCATACTATGGCTACACCTTC | CASSIWADPYYGYTF
TRBJ1-3 | TRBV29-1 | . | . | 13 | TGCAGCGCACAGATCAACTCTGGAAACACCATATATTTT | CSAQINSGNTIYF
TRBJ1-2 | TRBV7-8 | TRBD1 | . | 18 | TGTGCCAGCAGCCCATCCCGGGGGACAGGGCTTACCGTCTATGGCTACACCTTC | CASSPSRGTGLTVYGYTF
TRBJ2-1 | TRBV11-2 | TRBD2 | . | 18 | TGTGCCAGCAGCTTAGGGGGATTTACTAGCGGGAGAATCAATGAGCAGTTCTTC | CASSLGGFTSGRINEQFF
TRBJ1-4 | TRBV19 | . | . | 16 | TGTGCCAGTAGTGTCCGGGACCCCCGCGGGGAAGAAAAACTGTTTTTT | CASSVRDPRGEEKLFF
TRBJ2-1 | TRBV10-2 | TRBD2 | once | 14 | TGCGCCAGCAGAGCGGGACGAATAAACAATGAGCAGTTCTTC | CASRAGRINNEQFF
TRBJ2-1 | TRBV6-6 | TRBD2 | . | 14 | TGTGCCAGCAGTTACTCCGGGACTAGCAATGAGCAGTTCTTC | CASSYSGTSNEQFF
TRBJ2-3 | TRBV9 | TRBD2 | . | 19 | TGTGCCAGCAGCTACCGAACACGGGGAGCGGGAGGGAGCACAGATACGCAGTATTTT | CASSYRTRGAGGSTDTQYF
TRBJ2-3 | TRBV9 | TRBD1 | . | 15 | TGTGCCAGCAGCGGCCGGGACAGGGGCCCAGATACGCAGTATTTT | CASSGRDRGPDTQYF
TRBJ2-7 | TRBV4-2 | TRBD2 | . | 16 | TGTGCCAGCAGCCAAGATCCCACTAGCGGACGCTACGAGCAGTACTTC | CASSQDPTSGRYEQYF
TRBJ2-5 | TRBV7-2 | . | . | 13 | TGTGCCAGCAGCGAGCGGGACCAAGAGACCCAGTACTTC | CASSERDQETQYF
TRBJ2-3 | TRBV4-2 | TRBD2 | . | 19 | TGTGCCAGCAGCCAAGATAAACTAGCGGGAGGGACTAGCACAGATACGCAGTATTTT | CASSQDKLAGGTSTDTQYF
TRBJ1-2 | TRBV6-6 | TRBD1 | . | 17 | TGTGCCAGCAGTCTCCGGGACAGGGGTGCCGTAAACTATGGCTACACCTTC | CASSLRDRGAVNYGYTF
TRBJ2-1 | TRBV4-1 | TRBD1 | . | 16 | TGCGCCAGCAGCCAAACCGGGACAGTGTCCTACAATGAGCAGTTCTTC | CASSQTGTVSYNEQFF
TRBJ2-2 | TRBV5-4 | TRBD2 | . | 19 | TGTGCCAGCAGCTCTGGGGGGGGATGGTTAAGAAAAGACACCGGGGAGCTGTTTTTT | CASSSGGGWLRKDTGELFF
TRBJ2-2 | TRBV4-3 | TRBD2 | medium-sized | 17 | TGCGCCAGCAGCCAAGATTTTCGGGAGGGGGGAACCGGGGAGCTGTTTTTT | CASSQDFREGGTGELFF
TRBJ1-1 | TRBV10-3 | . | . | 15 | TGTGCCATCAGTGAGTCGGTTGGGGGCGCGTCTGAAGCTTTCTTT | CAISESVGGASEAFF
TRBJ2-3 | TRBV27 | . | . | 14 | TGTGCCAGCAGTTTCCGGCAGGACACAGATACGCAGTATTTT | CASSFRQDTDTQYF
TRBJ1-6 | TRBV30 | TRBD1 | . | 14 | TGTGCCTGGAGTGGGTGGACAGGGTCATCACCCCTCCACTTT | CAWSGWTGSSPLHF
TRBJ1-1 | TRBV6-5 | . | . | 15 | TGTGCCAGCAGTTACTCGACTAGGGGGAACACTGAAGCTTTCTTT | CASSYSTRGNTEAFF
TRBJ1-2 | TRBV13 | . | . | 12 | TGTGCCCTGGCGGGAGCTAACTATGGCTACACCTTC | CALAGANYGYTF
TRBJ2-5 | TRBV5-1 | . | . | 14 | TGCGCCAGCAGCTGGGAGAGACAACAAGAGACCCAGTACTTC | CASSWERQQETQYF
TRBJ1-4 | TRBV29-1 | . | . | 13 | TGCAGCGCCGGGGGGGCAACTAATGAAAAACTGTTTTTT | CSAGGATNEKLFF
TRBJ2-5 | TRBV30 | TRBD1 | . | 15 | TGTGCCTGGAGGACGGACAGGGGGTTCGCGGAGACCCAGTACTTC | CAWRTDRGFAETQYF
TRBJ1-1 | TRBV7-8 | . | . | 14 | TGTGCCAGCAGCCCGAGTTCGGGGAACACTGAAGCTTTCTTT | CASSPSSGNTEAFF
TRBJ2-3 | TRBV12-3/TRBV12-4 | . | . | 12 | TGTGCCAGCAGTTTTAACACAGATACGCAGTATTTT | CASSFNTDTQYF
TRBJ2-7 | TRBV4-2 | TRBD1 | . | 16 | TGTGCCAGCAGCCAAGCCAGGACAGGCCCTCGATACGAGCAGTACTTC | CASSQARTGPRYEQYF
TRBJ1-1 | TRBV13 | TRBD1 | . | 17 | TGTGCCAGCAGCGATCCCCTTACAGGGGGCCAGGACACTGAAGCTTTCTTT | CASSDPLTGGQDTEAFF